One T cell receptor (beta chain) is described in this entry. Sequencing was performed with immunoSEQ multiplex PCR; in TCRdb, only in-frame clones are kept and a portion is missing. The table lists roughly 160,000 clones, over 80% of them singletons. The data were taken from a study of blood T cell repertoires in COVID-19. Study context: The origin of the acute and convalescent COVID-19 samples was the United States, Italy and Spain.

The CDR3 spans 13 residues. V and J are TRBV21-1 and TRBJ1-6. TRBV21-1 corresponds to a pseudogene. The receptor was isolated from a woman between 55 and 75 years old who had recovered from COVID-19. Sequencing was carried out using PBMCs or T cells enriched from blood (not recorded which). Written as DNA, the CDR3 is TGTGCCAGCTTTAGCTCCTATAATTCACCCCTCCACTTT. It encodes CASFSSYNSPLHF.